The TCR beta chain described here comes from a study of brain T cells in children with intractable seizures (dated by TCRdb to about 2021). Regarding the research as a whole: As a first screen for immune gene transcripts, resected brain tissue from under 70 pediatric epilepsy surgery cases was run on a NanoString immunology panel. About 70% of the 12 selected surgery cases also had pre-surgery blood sequenced, which left four cases with brain tissue only.

On this clone itself: The specificity of this receptor is unknown. No per-base quality is available; no much larger clone lies one base away.

On the study overall, not on this receptor specifically: Viral specificity was inferred solely from CDR3 sequence similarity, and the HCMV serostatus of the patients was not known. Sequencing depth differed between pre- and post-surgery blood, so clones missing from the pre-surgery sample may reflect undersampling.

At the junction V is shortened by 7 bases and J by 4 bases; bases outside the gene matches: 3. For CDR1 and CDR2, the germline V gene lists SQVTM and ANQGSEA. From cysteine to phenylalanine, the CDR3 is 11 amino acids long. Left in the record is the CDR3 DNA by itself, 33 bases read in frame from the first base. The time point tag for this specimen amounts to: resected brain tissue, or blood drawn just prior to surgery. The surgery cases that showed the highest brain T cell transcript signatures were chosen for TCR beta chain sequencing of brain tissue, and of blood when it was available. Before surgery, patients had received at least one anti-epileptic drug. TCR-sequenced patients were children with drug-resistant epilepsy due to tuberous sclerosis complex, focal cortical dysplasia, Rasmussen encephalitis or hemimegalencephaly. The blood samples were collected right before the epilepsy surgery. Bulk genomic DNA was extracted from unsorted brain tissue and whole blood with the Monarch genomic DNA purification kit.

TCR beta chain sequences were generated from genomic DNA using the immunoSEQ assay. The study's processing was this. CDR3 sequences that did not begin with the conserved framework cysteine at position 104 were removed by hand. Clonality was calculated as one minus the normalized Shannon's Diversity Index, with values ranging from 0 (maximal diversity) to 1 (oligoclonal). To check whether a given CDR3 had different frequencies in two samples, for example brain versus blood, chi-squared comparison-of-proportions tests were used. Public clonotypes were identified through searches of immuneACCESS, and similarity to known antiviral clonotypes was evaluated with the VDJdb browser. TCRdb's version of the immuneACCESS table is confined to in-frame rearrangements and falls short of the full clone set. An unresolved V gene accounts for under half of the shortfall where checked; the remainder is of unknown origin. V, J and clone size are taken as reported in that table, and D and trimming were inferred from the DNA itself. The sample yields about 80,000 clones; more than 75% were counted once. The ten largest account for 24% of the sample.

Sample: peripheral blood, taken at surgery. The sequence links TRBV29-1 to TRBJ1-2; TRBD1 aligns with 7 central bases. This sequence was found in a girl aged 2-10 years with Rasmussen encephalitis and intractable seizures. The CDR3 region reads CSGGDSYGYTF. In nucleotide form, the sequence is TGCAGCGGGGGGGACAGCTATGGCTACACCTTC.